This passage covers 22 T cell receptor beta chains from one sample sequenced in a study of neurological immune-mediated disorders. TCRdb ran MiXCR on the 5' RACE reads and lists one entry per CDR3 protein. The sample includes tens of thousands of distinct CDR3 sequences, 10% of them seen just once. Sequenced sample: PBMCs. Receptors originate from a middle-aged man in good health.

This clonotype was picked up many times. CDR3 region: CASSQRTRNSEAFF. Here the CDR3 DNA reads TGCGCCAGCAGCCAGAGGACCCGCAACTCTGAAGCTTTCTTT. This chain links TRBV5-1 with TRBJ1-1; D not resolved. Trimming pared 4 bases from V and 6 bases from J, leaving 16 bases between. The CDR3 is made up of 14 amino acids. From germline, CDR1 is SGHRS and CDR2 YFSETQ.

This clonotype appeared many times. The chain couples TRBV29-1 to TRBJ1-2; weak D call: TRBD1 (6 bases). There are 15 residues in the CDR3. Trimming left V 0 bases short and J 4 bases short, with 15 bases between. CDR1 and CDR2 from the germline V gene are SQVTM and ANQGSEA. The CDR3 loop is CSVEDLLGGSYGYTF. In DNA form, the CDR3 reads TGCAGCGTTGAAGATCTTCTGGGGGGCAGCTATGGCTACACCTTC.

Many counts were recorded for this clonotype. The rearrangement uses TRBV29-1 and TRBJ2-3; 8 positions agree with TRBD2. CDR3 length equals 13 residues. Germline values: CDR1 SQVTM, CDR2 ANQGSEA. The trim removed 4 bases at V and 5 bases at J, leaving 5 bases unmatched. CDR3: CSVGRGGGDTQYF. CDR3 bases: TGCAGCGTTGGTCGGGGGGGCGGAGATACGCAGTATTTT.

This clonotype came up many times. CDR3: CASSPYRPRGIGEQYF. CDR3 in DNA: TGTGCCAGCAGCCCCTATCGACCGAGGGGGATTGGCGAGCAGTACTTC. The V gene is TRBV7-9, the J gene TRBJ2-7; TRBD1 is a possible D gene (6 bases). Between the trimmed V and J ends, which lost 5 bases and 6 bases, there was a span of 23 bases. CDR3 length: 16 residues. Germline CDR1 and CDR2: SEHNR and FQNEAQ (reference sequence). The full variable domain, its missing parts supplied by reference TRBV7-9 and TRBJ2-7, is DTGVSQNPRHKITKRGQNVTFRCDPISEHNRLYWYRQTLGQGPEFLTYFQNEAQLEKSRLLSDRFSAERPKGSFSTLEIQRTEQGDSAMYLCASSPYRPRGIGEQYFGPGTRLTVT.

In this sample, this clonotype turned up many times. The chain joins TRBV3-1 to TRBJ1-1; perhaps TRBD1 as D (5 bases). From germline, CDR1 is LGHDT and CDR2 YNNKEL (reference sequence). V was trimmed by 9 bases and J by 4 bases, leaving 15 bases between them. The CDR3 runs to 13 residues. The DNA of the CDR3 is TGTGCCAGTCGGCGGGGGGGGGGCACTGAAGCTTTCTTT. Encoded protein: CASRRGGGTEAFF.

This clonotype was seen many times. The chain couples TRBV5-1 to TRBJ1-6; no clear D. Trimming took off 3 bases at V and 7 bases at J, with 14 bases between the two ends. The CDR3 totals 15 residues. Germline CDR1 SGHRS, CDR2 YFSETQ. CDR3 in DNA: TGCGCCAGCAGCTCCGGACCCGTCGGGAATTCACCCCTCCACTTT. The encoded protein is CASSSGPVGNSPLHF.

This clonotype was picked up many times. The chain carries TRBV10-3 and TRBJ1-1; D gene uncertain. The CDR3 runs to 13 residues. CDR1 ENHRY and CDR2 SYGVKD come from the germline V gene. V was trimmed by 3 bases and J by 4 bases, leaving 9 bases between them. The DNA of the CDR3 is TGTGCCATCAGTGACTTAGCAGGCACTGAAGCTTTCTTT. Translated: CAISDLAGTEAFF.

The table lists this clonotype with a count of one. The chain employs TRBV20-1 and TRBJ2-3; possibly TRBD1 or TRBD2 for D (5 bases each). Germline CDR1 is DFQATT and CDR2 is SNEGSKA (reference sequence). The ends were cut back, 5 bases at V and 5 bases at J, with 17 bases in the middle. CDR3 size: 14 residues. The CDR3 is CSAYKRQGIDTQYF. DNA of the CDR3: TGCAGTGCTTACAAGCGGCAGGGAATAGATACGCAGTATTTT.

This clonotype was seen ten or more times. The chain employs TRBV11-2 and TRBJ1-2; 8 bases are a match to TRBD1. CDR3 length equals 16 residues. V lost 1 base and J lost 0; bases outside the gene matches: 4. Germline CDR1 reads SGHAT; CDR2 reads FQNNGV. The CDR3 region is CASSLGDRRANYGYTF. The CDR3, as DNA: TGTGCCAGCAGCTTAGGGGACAGGAGAGCTAACTATGGCTACACCTTC.

The sample holds many counts of this clonotype. V is TRBV5-1 and J is TRBJ1-3, with D perhaps TRBD1 (5 bases). V lost 0 bases and J lost 7, with 11 bases in between. The length of the CDR3 is 14 residues. Germline V gene data show CDR1 as SGHRS and CDR2 as YFSETQ. CDR3 in amino acids: CASSLAGTDNTIYF. DNA for the CDR3: TGCGCCAGCAGCTTGGCAGGGACGGACAACACCATATATTTT.

Details on this clonotype: An end of the junction does not agree with germline; a read error may underlie this. This chain connects TRBV10-3 to TRBJ1-2; 10 positions agree with TRBD1. Germline loops: CDR1 ENHRY, CDR2 SYGVKD. CDR3 size: 18 residues. The CDR3 sequence: CAISEGGQGIEATRGYTF. The CDR3 DNA reads as TGTGCAATCAGTGAGGGGGGACAGGGGATAGAGGCTACACGAGGCTACACCTTC.

In this sample, this clonotype turned up many times. This chain connects TRBV12-3 or TRBV12-4 to TRBJ2-5; 7 bases agree with TRBD1. Germline trimming cut 6 bases from V and 1 base from J; bases unmatched to any gene: 5. CDR3 length equals 14 residues. CDR3 sequence: CASRLAGGQETQYF. In DNA, the CDR3 is TGTGCCAGCAGACTCGCAGGGGGCCAAGAGACCCAGTACTTC.

Many counts were recorded for this clonotype. The chain has TRBV9 and TRBJ2-5; D gene ambiguous. This CDR3 comprises 11 residues. Germline V CDR1 and CDR2: SGDLS, YYNGEE. V gave up 4 bases and J gave up 3 bases, with 4 bases separating them. The CDR3 DNA is TGTGCCAGCAGCCGCGAAGAGACCCAGTACTTC. The encoded protein is CASSREETQYF.

The table lists this clonotype with many counts. The gene calls are TRBV29-1 and TRBJ1-2; 11 bases fit TRBD1. V dropped 5 bases and J dropped 13; count of bases not matched to a gene: 6. The CDR3 runs to 11 residues. Germline CDR1 and CDR2: SQVTM and ANQGSEA. The CDR3 is CSVPGQGARTF. Written as DNA, the CDR3 is TGCAGCGTTCCCGGACAGGGGGCGCGCACCTTC.

The gene calls are TRBV3-1 and TRBJ1-1, with D uncertain. This CDR3 is built from 16 residues. Germline CDR1 is LGHDT and CDR2 is YNNKEL (reference sequence). Between the trimmed V and J ends, which lost 4 bases and 0 bases, there was a span of 15 bases. The CDR3 protein is CASSPEGLSLNTEAFF. The CDR3 DNA is TGTGCCAGCAGCCCCGAAGGGCTTTCCTTGAACACTGAAGCTTTCTTT.

This clonotype was seen repeatedly, ten times or more. The chain employs TRBV5-1 and TRBJ2-7; D not certain. CDR3 length equals 12 residues. Germline V CDR1 and CDR2: SGHRS, YFSETQ. Trimming pared 3 bases from V and 4 bases from J, leaving 8 bases between. The CDR3 sequence is CASSSQAYEQYF. The DNA of the CDR3 is TGCGCCAGCAGCTCACAAGCATACGAGCAGTACTTC.

Points on this clonotype: Possible read error: a much larger clone is one base away. This chain uses TRBV7-3 with TRBJ2-1; TRBD1 agrees at 7 bases. CDR1 is SGHTA, CDR2 FQGTGA, per germline. The CDR3 runs to 13 residues. CDR3 DNA: TGTGCCAGCAGCTTAAACAGGGGCAATGAGCGGTTCTTC. This codes for CASSLNRGNERFF.

This clonotype was observed at least ten times. The chain links TRBV15 to TRBJ2-7, with unresolved D. CDR3 size: 17 residues. V lost 0 bases and J 7 bases, leaving 22 bases between the germline ends. Germline V gene sequence: CDR1 LNHNV, CDR2 YYDKDF (reference sequence). The CDR3 here is CATSRDQNPGPLKEQYF. CDR3 nucleotide sequence: TGTGCCACCAGCAGAGATCAAAATCCGGGCCCGCTTAAAGAGCAGTACTTC.

This clonotype was recorded at least ten times. The V call is TRBV10-3, the J call TRBJ2-3, with 7 bases fitting TRBD1. Trimming removed 9 bases from V and 10 bases from J; junction bases left unmatched: 16. CDR1 ENHRY and CDR2 SYGVKD come from the germline V gene. This CDR3 is built from 14 residues. The CDR3 reads CAIDLRGTKNPQYF. The DNA of the CDR3 is TGTGCCATAGACCTCAGGGGGACGAAAAATCCGCAGTATTTT.

Turning to this clonotype: A much larger clonotype is one base distant, so this may be a read error. This chain uses TRBV27 with TRBJ2-7, with D perhaps TRBD2 (5 bases). V lost 2 bases, J lost 4 bases, and 15 bases lay in between. The CDR3 covers 15 residues. The germline V gene has CDR1 MNHEY and CDR2 SMNVEV (reference sequence). CDR3: CASSLAGHTGYEQYF. The CDR3 DNA sequence: TGTGCCAGCAGTTTAGCGGGCCATACGGGGTACGAGCAGTACTTC.

This clonotype was counted ten times or more. V usage is TRBV11-2 and J usage is TRBJ1-6; the D is unclear. Germline V lookup: CDR1 SGHAT, CDR2 FQNNGV. This CDR3 is built from 15 residues. V lost 4 bases and J 10 bases, leaving 17 bases between the germline ends. The CDR3: CASSSYPPVRSPLHF. The CDR3 DNA is TGTGCCAGCAGCTCCTATCCACCGGTGCGATCACCCCTCCACTTT.

The genes are TRBV7-9 and TRBJ1-1, with D perhaps TRBD1 (6 bases). Trimming cost V 5 bases and J 8 bases, with 24 bases left between them. CDR1 and CDR2 from the germline V gene are SEHNR and FQNEAQ (reference sequence). The CDR3 is 16 amino acids. The CDR3 sequence is CASSPRKGGSPLEAFF. In DNA, the CDR3 is TGTGCCAGCAGCCCTAGGAAGGGGGGGAGTCCCCTGGAAGCTTTCTTT. The complete variable domain, with remaining parts taken from reference TRBV7-9 and TRBJ1-1, reads DTGVSQNPRHKITKRGQNVTFRCDPISEHNRLYWYRQTLGQGPEFLTYFQNEAQLEKSRLLSDRFSAERPKGSFSTLEIQRTEQGDSAMYLCASSPRKGGSPLEAFFGQGTRLTVV.